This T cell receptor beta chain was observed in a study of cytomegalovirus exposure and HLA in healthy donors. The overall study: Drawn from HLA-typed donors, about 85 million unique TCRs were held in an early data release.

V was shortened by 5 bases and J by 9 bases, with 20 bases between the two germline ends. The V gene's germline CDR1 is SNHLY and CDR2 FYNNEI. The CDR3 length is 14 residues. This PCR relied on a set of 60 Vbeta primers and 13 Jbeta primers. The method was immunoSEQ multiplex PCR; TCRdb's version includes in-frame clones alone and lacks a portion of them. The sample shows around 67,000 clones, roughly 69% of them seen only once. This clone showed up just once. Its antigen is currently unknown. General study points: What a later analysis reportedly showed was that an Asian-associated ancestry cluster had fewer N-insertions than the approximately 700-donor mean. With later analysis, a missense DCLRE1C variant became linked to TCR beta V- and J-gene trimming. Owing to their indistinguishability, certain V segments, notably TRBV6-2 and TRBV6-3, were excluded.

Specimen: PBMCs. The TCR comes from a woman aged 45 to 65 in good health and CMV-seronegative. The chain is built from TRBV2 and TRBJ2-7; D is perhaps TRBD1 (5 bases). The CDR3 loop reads CASSSRSTDQGQYF. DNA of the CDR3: TGTGCCAGCAGTTCTCGTTCGACAGACCAGGGGCAGTACTTC.